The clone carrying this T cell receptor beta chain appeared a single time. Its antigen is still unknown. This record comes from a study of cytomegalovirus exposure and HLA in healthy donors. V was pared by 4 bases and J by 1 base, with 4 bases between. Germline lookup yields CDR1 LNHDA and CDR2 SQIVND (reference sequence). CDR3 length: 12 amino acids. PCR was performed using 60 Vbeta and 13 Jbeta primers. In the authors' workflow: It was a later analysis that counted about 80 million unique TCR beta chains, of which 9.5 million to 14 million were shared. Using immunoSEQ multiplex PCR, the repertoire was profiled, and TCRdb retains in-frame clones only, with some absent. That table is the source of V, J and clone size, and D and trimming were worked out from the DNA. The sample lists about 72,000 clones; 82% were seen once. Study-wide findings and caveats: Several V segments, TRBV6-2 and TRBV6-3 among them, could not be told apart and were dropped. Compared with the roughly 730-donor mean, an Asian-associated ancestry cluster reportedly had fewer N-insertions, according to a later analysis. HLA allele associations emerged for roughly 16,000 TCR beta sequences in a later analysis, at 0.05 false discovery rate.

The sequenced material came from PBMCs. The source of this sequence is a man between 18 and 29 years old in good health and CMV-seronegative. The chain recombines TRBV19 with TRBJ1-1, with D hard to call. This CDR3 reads CASSTGNTEAFF. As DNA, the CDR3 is TGTGCCAGTAGTACCGGGAACACTGAAGCTTTCTTT.